Below are 13 T cell receptor beta chains sequenced from a single sample in a study of T cell responses to AZD1222 COVID-19 vaccine. TCRdb's table, derived via immunoSEQ multiplex PCR, lists solely in-frame clones and lacks some. This table has roughly 85,000 clones, around 90% appearing once. This sample comprised peripheral blood, obtained on day 0 of MenACWY control vaccination. These receptors all stem from an adult in good health.

This clone was seen a handful of times. The chain employs TRBV6-1 and TRBJ2-2, with D possibly TRBD2 on 7 matching bases. The V gene's germline CDR1 is MNHNS and CDR2 SASEGT. This CDR3 is built from 16 residues. V lost 4 bases and J 8 bases, leaving 20 bases between the germline ends. The CDR3 coding sequence is TGTGCCAGCAGTGTATCTAGGGGGGGCGCAAGTGGGGAGCTGTTTTTT. This encodes CASSVSRGGASGELFF.

The V call is TRBV7-2, the J call TRBJ1-5; no reliable D call. The V gene's germline CDR1 is SGHTA and CDR2 FQGNSA. V was shortened by 1 base and J by 2 bases, with 9 bases between the two germline ends. The CDR3 is made up of 15 amino acids. The CDR3 region is CASSLEGMGNQPQHF. CDR3 coding DNA: TGTGCCAGCAGCTTAGAGGGCATGGGCAATCAGCCCCAGCATTTT.

V gene TRBV3-1 (or the pseudogene TRBV3-2) combines with J gene TRBJ1-3; 7 bases fit TRBD1. This CDR3 contains 16 residues. Germline CDR1 and CDR2: LGHDT and YNNKEL (reference sequence). The junction had 5 bases not matched to a gene; V was cut back by 1 base and J by 2 bases. The CDR3 nucleotides read TGTGCCAGCAGCCAAGTAGAGGGGGCCCCTGGAAACACCATATATTTT. This codes for CASSQVEGAPGNTIYF.

The rearrangement uses TRBV5-4 and TRBJ1-1; D ambiguous. Germline values: CDR1 SGHNT, CDR2 YYREEE (reference sequence). Trimming removed 4 bases at V and 1 base at J, with 14 bases between. The CDR3 sequence is 15 residues long. In DNA, the CDR3 is TGTGCCAGCAGCGTCCGGGCGGACGGGAACACTGAAGCTTTCTTT. Translating gives CASSVRADGNTEAFF.

This clone was recorded only once. The genes are TRBV6-5 and TRBJ1-5, with D tentatively TRBD1 (5 bases). Germline V gene sequence: CDR1 MNHEY, CDR2 SVGAGI. Trimming took off 6 bases at V and 3 bases at J, with 15 bases between the two ends. The CDR3 runs to 15 residues. CDR3 sequence (DNA): TGTGCCAGCAGAGGGCAGGGCCAATCCAATCAGCCCCAGCATTTT. Protein: CASRGQGQSNQPQHF.

This chain links TRBV18 with TRBJ2-1; D uncertain. CDR1 is KGHSH, CDR2 LQKENI, per germline. This CDR3 spans 13 amino acids. Trimming stripped 3 bases from V and 7 bases from J, with 10 bases between. This chain's CDR3 is CASSPPRRNEQFF. In DNA, the CDR3 is TGTGCCAGCTCACCCCCGAGAAGGAATGAGCAGTTCTTC.

The V call is TRBV30, the J call TRBJ2-7; D unresolved. Germline CDR1 is GTSNPN and CDR2 is SVGIG (reference sequence). The ends were cut back, 4 bases at V and 3 bases at J, with 10 bases in the middle. The CDR3 spans 12 residues. The CDR3 DNA reads TGTGCCTGGAAGAGCAGTAGCTACGAGCAGTACTTC. It yields the protein CAWKSSSYEQYF.

This clone was detected once. This chain uses TRBV30 with TRBJ1-4, with D maybe TRBD1 (6 bases). V dropped 3 bases and J dropped 8 bases, with 19 bases sitting between them. CDR1 is GTSNPN and CDR2 is SVGIG in the germline V gene (reference sequence). The CDR3 runs 15 residues. The CDR3 DNA reads as TGTGCCTGGAGCGCCATACAGGGTTTGAGAGAAAAACTGTTTTTT. Amino acid sequence: CAWSAIQGLREKLFF. Based on the CDR3 plus reference TRBV30 and TRBJ1-4, the full variable domain is SQTIHQWPATLVQPVGSPLSLECTVEGTSNPNLYWYRQAAGRGLQLLFYSVGIGQISSEVPQNLSASRPQDRQFILSSKKLLLSDSGFYLCAWSAIQGLREKLFFGSGTQLSVL.

The chain recombines TRBV5-6 with TRBJ1-6; tentatively, D is TRBD1 (6 bases). Trimming removed 1 base from V and 0 bases from J, with 14 bases in between. CDR1 is SGHDT, CDR2 YYEEEE, per germline. The CDR3 spans 18 residues. The DNA of the CDR3 is TGTGCCAGCAGCTTGAGGAACAGGGCGAGCTCCTATAATTCACCCCTCCACTTT. As protein: CASSLRNRASSYNSPLHF. Filled out from reference TRBV5-6 and TRBJ1-6, the complete variable domain reads DAGVTQSPTHLIKTRGQQVTLRCSPKSGHDTVSWYQQALGQGPQFIFQYYEEEERQRGNFPDRFSGHQFPNYSSELNVNALLLGDSALYLCASSLRNRASSYNSPLHFGNGTRLTVT.

The J gene is TRBJ2-2, the V gene TRBV5-1, with D perhaps being TRBD1 or TRBD2 (6 bases each). CDR3 length equals 16 residues. The V gene lost 2 bases and the J gene lost 4 bases, with 15 bases spanning the gap. The germline V gene has CDR1 SGHRS and CDR2 YFSETQ. The chain's CDR3 is CASSFRGARSTGELFF. CDR3 sequence (DNA): TGCGCCAGCAGCTTTAGGGGGGCTCGTAGCACCGGGGAGCTGTTTTTT.

The chain is built from TRBV21-1 and TRBJ2-2; the DNA was not compared with TRBD2, the D call given in the table. TRBV21-1 counts as a pseudogene. The CDR3 runs 16 residues. This CDR3 reads CASSKGRVRGTGELFF. The DNA of the CDR3 is TGTGCCAGCAGCAAAGGACGGGTTCGTGGCACCGGGGAGCTGTTTTTT.

The chain joins TRBV6-5 to TRBJ1-5; D ambiguous. CDR1 and CDR2 from the germline V gene are MNHEY and SVGAGI. V gave up 2 bases and J gave up 7 bases, with 9 bases separating them. This CDR3 contains 13 residues. This CDR3 reads CASSYDGRQPQHF. The CDR3 DNA is TGTGCCAGCAGTTACGACGGGCGGCAGCCCCAGCATTTT.

This chain uses TRBV30 with TRBJ2-1; perhaps TRBD2 as D (6 bases). Germline V gene data show CDR1 as GTSNPN and CDR2 as SVGIG (reference sequence). Trimming cost V 8 bases and J 6 bases, with 14 bases left between them. This CDR3 has 12 residues. The CDR3 reads CASGSSGNEQFF. CDR3 nucleotide sequence: TGTGCCAGCGGGTCCTCTGGCAATGAGCAGTTCTTC.